This is a list of T cell receptor beta chains from one sample in a study of PD-1 blockade in classical Hodgkin lymphoma. Some clones are missing from TCRdb's copy, which holds only in-frame ones; the method was immunoSEQ multiplex PCR. The top ten hold just over 2.5% of the sample, which has approximately 6,800 clones, about 80% seen once. Sequenced material: CD4+ T cells from blood, taken at baseline. The receptors were sampled from a human donor with classical Hodgkin lymphoma. CDR3s include the opening cysteine and the closing phenylalanine or tryptophan. Each record gives: J gene, clone size, D gene, V gene, CDR3 DNA, CDR3 protein. The D gene is left open where the match is weak. Only some rows state a clone size, as once, few, many or a class for expanded clones.

J gene: TRBJ2-7
clone size: once
D gene: TRBD2
V gene: TRBV4-2
CDR3 DNA: TGTGCCAGCAGCCAAGCCGGGGGGGCGGGAGCAGACGAGCAGTACTTC
CDR3 protein: CASSQAGGAGADEQYF

J gene: TRBJ2-7
clone size: NA
D gene: NA
V gene: TRBV2
CDR3 DNA: TGTGCCAGCAGTGATTGGGGATCCTACGAGCAGTACTTC
CDR3 protein: CASSDWGSYEQYF

J gene: TRBJ2-2
clone size: NA
D gene: TRBD1
V gene: TRBV25-1
CDR3 DNA: TGTGCCAGCAGTGAAGTCCAGGGGGCCACCGGGGAGCTGTTTTTT
CDR3 protein: CASSEVQGATGELFF

J gene: TRBJ1-3
clone size: few
D gene: TRBD1
V gene: TRBV4-1
CDR3 DNA: TGCGCCAGCAGCCAAGGTCGGGGACAGACCGTGATCCCTGGAAACACCATATATTTT
CDR3 protein: CASSQGRGQTVIPGNTIYF

J gene: TRBJ1-2
clone size: few
D gene: NA
V gene: TRBV5-1
CDR3 DNA: TGCGCCAGCAGCGACTGGGGGGATGGCTACACCTTC
CDR3 protein: CASSDWGDGYTF

J gene: TRBJ2-3
clone size: NA
D gene: NA
V gene: TRBV2
CDR3 DNA: TGTGCCAGCAGTGGGCGACAGGGAGGGACAGATACGCAGTATTTT
CDR3 protein: CASSGRQGGTDTQYF

J gene: TRBJ2-3
clone size: NA
D gene: NA
V gene: TRBV5-5
CDR3 DNA: TGTGCCAGCAGCTTCCAAGCGGACACAGATACGCAGTATTTT
CDR3 protein: CASSFQADTDTQYF

J gene: TRBJ2-3
clone size: NA
D gene: TRBD2
V gene: TRBV7-9
CDR3 DNA: TGTGCCAGCAGCCCTAGCCTGAGCGGGATGAGCACAGATACGCAGTATTTT
CDR3 protein: CASSPSLSGMSTDTQYF

J gene: TRBJ1-2
clone size: NA
D gene: TRBD1
V gene: TRBV11-2
CDR3 DNA: TGTGCCAGCAGCGGGACAGTCTATGGCTACACCTTC
CDR3 protein: CASSGTVYGYTF

J gene: TRBJ2-1
clone size: NA
D gene: NA
V gene: TRBV9
CDR3 DNA: TGTGCCAGCAGCGTAGGGAGACAGTTTCCCTACAATGAGCAGTTCTTC
CDR3 protein: CASSVGRQFPYNEQFF

J gene: TRBJ2-1
clone size: NA
D gene: NA
V gene: TRBV5-1
CDR3 DNA: TGCGCCAGCAGCGCCCCAGGACTTTACAATGAGCAGTTCTTC
CDR3 protein: CASSAPGLYNEQFF

J gene: TRBJ2-3
clone size: NA
D gene: NA
V gene: TRBV19
CDR3 DNA: TGTGCCAGTGGGCGGGGAACGGGCACAGATACGCAGTATTTT
CDR3 protein: CASGRGTGTDTQYF

J gene: TRBJ2-7
clone size: NA
D gene: NA
V gene: TRBV6-1
CDR3 DNA: TGTGCCAGCAGTGGGCCCGGAGTTTACGAGCAGTACTTC
CDR3 protein: CASSGPGVYEQYF

J gene: TRBJ1-2
clone size: NA
D gene: NA
V gene: TRBV7-2
CDR3 DNA: TGTGCCAGCAGCCGTCGGGACCGACCTAACTATGGCTACACCTTC
CDR3 protein: CASSRRDRPNYGYTF

J gene: TRBJ2-2
clone size: NA
D gene: TRBD1
V gene: TRBV5-1
CDR3 DNA: TGCGCCAGCAGCTTGATTACAGGGGGCCCCGGGGAGCTGTTTTTT
CDR3 protein: CASSLITGGPGELFF

J gene: TRBJ2-4
clone size: NA
D gene: TRBD1
V gene: TRBV10-1
CDR3 DNA: TGCGCCAGCATGGGGACAGGGCCTCCGATTCTAGCCAAAAACATTCAGTACTTC
CDR3 protein: CASMGTGPPILAKNIQYF

J gene: TRBJ1-2
clone size: NA
D gene: NA
V gene: TRBV9
CDR3 DNA: TGTGCCAGCAGCGTAGGTCCAGGGGATGGCTACACCTTC
CDR3 protein: CASSVGPGDGYTF

J gene: TRBJ2-7
clone size: NA
D gene: NA
V gene: TRBV29-1
CDR3 DNA: TGCAGCGTTGAAGATCAACTCTCGGGGAGAGAGCAGTACTTC
CDR3 protein: CSVEDQLSGREQYF

J gene: TRBJ2-7
clone size: NA
D gene: NA
V gene: TRBV5-1
CDR3 DNA: TGCGCCAGCAGCTTGGAGTTTCCCTACGAGCAGTACTTC
CDR3 protein: CASSLEFPYEQYF

J gene: TRBJ2-5
clone size: NA
D gene: TRBD2
V gene: TRBV5-1
CDR3 DNA: TGCGCCAGCAGCCTTCAAGCGGGAGAGGTTGGGGAGACCCAGTACTTC
CDR3 protein: CASSLQAGEVGETQYF

J gene: TRBJ2-7
clone size: NA
D gene: TRBD2
V gene: TRBV5-1
CDR3 DNA: TGCGCCAGCAGCTTGGGACTAGCGGGATTCTCTATCTACGAGCAGTACTTC
CDR3 protein: CASSLGLAGFSIYEQYF

J gene: TRBJ2-7
clone size: NA
D gene: TRBD1
V gene: TRBV4-1
CDR3 DNA: TGCGCCAGCAGCCATGCGGGACAGGGTTACGAGCAGTACTTC
CDR3 protein: CASSHAGQGYEQYF

J gene: TRBJ2-7
clone size: NA
D gene: NA
V gene: TRBV19
CDR3 DNA: TGTGCCAGTAGTCAGCAGGGGATTGCCGAGCAGTACTTC
CDR3 protein: CASSQQGIAEQYF

J gene: TRBJ2-2
clone size: once
D gene: TRBD2
V gene: TRBV5-1
CDR3 DNA: TGCGCCAGCAGCGGGGGACTAGCGATCACCGGGGAGCTGTTTTTT
CDR3 protein: CASSGGLAITGELFF

J gene: TRBJ2-7
clone size: few
D gene: TRBD1
V gene: TRBV18
CDR3 DNA: TGTGCCAGCTCACCGGGACAGGGGATCCACGAGCAGTACTTC
CDR3 protein: CASSPGQGIHEQYF

J gene: TRBJ1-3
clone size: NA
D gene: NA
V gene: TRBV7-9
CDR3 DNA: TGTGCCAGCAGACAGGACACGGCCCTAAATGCCCCATATTTT
CDR3 protein: CASRQDTALNAPYF

J gene: TRBJ2-1
clone size: NA
D gene: TRBD2
V gene: TRBV5-5
CDR3 DNA: TGTGCCAGCGGGGAGCGAGCGGGAGGGCCTGGAGAAGGCGATGAGCAGTTCTTC
CDR3 protein: CASGERAGGPGEGDEQFF

J gene: TRBJ1-2
clone size: few
D gene: NA
V gene: TRBV29-1
CDR3 DNA: TGCAGCGTTGGAGATAACTATGGCTACACCTTC
CDR3 protein: CSVGDNYGYTF

J gene: TRBJ2-1
clone size: NA
D gene: NA
V gene: TRBV14
CDR3 DNA: TGTGCCAGCAGCCAAGAAGTTCGGACGATGATCGCCAATGAGCAGTTCTTC
CDR3 protein: CASSQEVRTMIANEQFF

J gene: TRBJ2-1
clone size: NA
D gene: TRBD2
V gene: TRBV15
CDR3 DNA: TGTGCCACCAGCAGCGGGACTAGCGGGGGAAGCTCCTACAATGAGCAGTTCTTC
CDR3 protein: CATSSGTSGGSSYNEQFF

J gene: TRBJ2-3
clone size: NA
D gene: TRBD2
V gene: TRBV19
CDR3 DNA: TGTGCCAGTAGTGGGGAACCGGGACTAGCGGGACTCTCAGATACGCAGTATTTT
CDR3 protein: CASSGEPGLAGLSDTQYF

J gene: TRBJ2-4
clone size: NA
D gene: NA
V gene: TRBV14
CDR3 DNA: TGTGCCAGCAGCCAAGAAGGTGGTGGATCCAAAAACATTCAGTACTTC
CDR3 protein: CASSQEGGGSKNIQYF

J gene: TRBJ2-1
clone size: NA
D gene: TRBD2
V gene: TRBV4-2
CDR3 DNA: TGTGCCAGCAGCATGGGACTAGCGGACTACAATGAGCAGTTCTTC
CDR3 protein: CASSMGLADYNEQFF

J gene: TRBJ2-1
clone size: NA
D gene: TRBD2
V gene: TRBV25-1
CDR3 DNA: TGTGCCAGCAGCGCCGGACTAGTCGATGAGCAGTTCTTC
CDR3 protein: CASSAGLVDEQFF

J gene: TRBJ2-7
clone size: NA
D gene: NA
V gene: TRBV28
CDR3 DNA: TGTGCCAGCGGCTCCCCGGGCCGGCCCTACGAGCAGTACTTC
CDR3 protein: CASGSPGRPYEQYF

J gene: TRBJ1-1
clone size: few
D gene: TRBD1
V gene: TRBV15
CDR3 DNA: TGTGCCACCAGCAGACCAGGGACAGGGAACACTGAAGCTTTCTTT
CDR3 protein: CATSRPGTGNTEAFF

J gene: TRBJ2-7
clone size: NA
D gene: NA
V gene: TRBV20-1
CDR3 DNA: TGCAGTGCGAGGGACAACTACGAGCAGTACTTC
CDR3 protein: CSARDNYEQYF

J gene: TRBJ2-6
clone size: few
D gene: NA
V gene: TRBV6-6
CDR3 DNA: TGTGCCAGCAGTCCCGGAAACTCTGGGGCCAACGTCCTGACTTTC
CDR3 protein: CASSPGNSGANVLTF

J gene: TRBJ2-3
clone size: NA
D gene: TRBD2
V gene: TRBV27
CDR3 DNA: TGTGCCAGCAGTTCAGACCTACTAGCGGGAGTCCTGGATACGCAGTATTTT
CDR3 protein: CASSSDLLAGVLDTQYF

J gene: TRBJ2-3
clone size: NA
D gene: NA
V gene: TRBV2
CDR3 DNA: TGTGCCAGCACCCGAGGGGGGGCGCAAGATACGCAGTATTTT
CDR3 protein: CASTRGGAQDTQYF

J gene: TRBJ2-3
clone size: NA
D gene: NA
V gene: TRBV21-1
CDR3 DNA: TGTGCCAGCAGCAAATATTGCGGCAGGGGGCCACTAACCGGGAGTTCTGACACAGATACGCAGTATTTT
CDR3 protein: CASSKYCGRGPLTGSSDTDTQYF

J gene: TRBJ1-4
clone size: NA
D gene: NA
V gene: TRBV2
CDR3 DNA: TGTGCCAGCAGTGAAGTTTCAGGAAAACTGTTTTTT
CDR3 protein: CASSEVSGKLFF

J gene: TRBJ1-2
clone size: few
D gene: NA
V gene: TRBV6-5
CDR3 DNA: TGTGCCAGCAGCCAGACCTTGGGCTATGGCTACACCTTC
CDR3 protein: CASSQTLGYGYTF

J gene: TRBJ2-3
clone size: NA
D gene: TRBD2
V gene: TRBV6-4
CDR3 DNA: TGTGCCAGCAGTGGGACTAGCGGGAGAACAGATACGCAGTATTTT
CDR3 protein: CASSGTSGRTDTQYF

J gene: TRBJ2-2
clone size: NA
D gene: TRBD1
V gene: TRBV4-1
CDR3 DNA: TGCGCCAGCAGCCAAGAGGGACAGGGCGTTCGAGGGGAGCTGTTTTTT
CDR3 protein: CASSQEGQGVRGELFF

J gene: TRBJ2-2
clone size: NA
D gene: TRBD2
V gene: TRBV9
CDR3 DNA: TGTGCCAGCAGCGGCAAACTAGCGCACATCAACACCGGGGAGCTGTTTTTT
CDR3 protein: CASSGKLAHINTGELFF

J gene: TRBJ2-2
clone size: NA
D gene: NA
V gene: TRBV7-2
CDR3 DNA: TGTGCCAGCAGCCCCCGGTGGGCGGGCAGTACCGGGGAGCTGTTTTTT
CDR3 protein: CASSPRWAGSTGELFF

J gene: TRBJ1-1
clone size: few
D gene: TRBD1
V gene: TRBV10-1
CDR3 DNA: TGCGCCAGCAGTCCCTCTGACAGGGTGAACACTGAAGCTTTCTTT
CDR3 protein: CASSPSDRVNTEAFF

J gene: TRBJ2-3
clone size: NA
D gene: TRBD2
V gene: TRBV6-5
CDR3 DNA: TGTGCCAGCAGACTAGCGGGAGACACAGATACGCAGTATTTT
CDR3 protein: CASRLAGDTDTQYF

J gene: TRBJ2-7
clone size: NA
D gene: NA
V gene: TRBV6-1
CDR3 DNA: TGTGCCACCAGTACCCGGGACAACTACGAGCAGTACTTC
CDR3 protein: CATSTRDNYEQYF

J gene: TRBJ2-3
clone size: few
D gene: NA
V gene: TRBV7-9
CDR3 DNA: TGTGCCAGCAGCTCCAGACTAGAGGCCGCAGATACGCAGTATTTT
CDR3 protein: CASSSRLEAADTQYF

J gene: TRBJ2-1
clone size: NA
D gene: TRBD2
V gene: TRBV15
CDR3 DNA: TGTGCCACCAGCAGAGATGGAGAGCGGGAGTCGCATGAGCAGTTCTTC
CDR3 protein: CATSRDGERESHEQFF

J gene: TRBJ2-5
clone size: NA
D gene: NA
V gene: TRBV21-1
CDR3 DNA: TGTGCCAGCAAACTCGTCGAGGGAGGGCCTCTGGAGACCCAGTACTTC
CDR3 protein: CASKLVEGGPLETQYF

J gene: TRBJ1-4
clone size: once
D gene: NA
V gene: TRBV25-1
CDR3 DNA: TGTGCCAGCAGTGCCCAGGGGTTGACTAATGAAAAACTGTTTTTT
CDR3 protein: CASSAQGLTNEKLFF

J gene: TRBJ1-5
clone size: NA
D gene: NA
V gene: TRBV6-5
CDR3 DNA: TGTGCCAGCAGTACGACTGACTTCAATCAGCCCCAGCATTTT
CDR3 protein: CASSTTDFNQPQHF

J gene: TRBJ2-1
clone size: NA
D gene: NA
V gene: TRBV4-2
CDR3 DNA: TGTGCCAGCAGCCAAGATAGTGGACCGACCTACAATGAGCAGTTCTTC
CDR3 protein: CASSQDSGPTYNEQFF

J gene: TRBJ2-2
clone size: NA
D gene: NA
V gene: TRBV10-3
CDR3 DNA: TGTGCCATCAGTAAGGACCCAACGGGCACCGGGGAGCTGTTTTTT
CDR3 protein: CAISKDPTGTGELFF